These 2 T cell receptor beta chains were sequenced from one sample in a study of shared clonotypes between healthy human individuals. The table came from immunoSEQ multiplex PCR; TCRdb's copy has only in-frame clones and leaves some out. The sample holds hundreds of thousands of clones; 55% to 75% are singletons and the top ten take 1.8%. Specimen: memory CD4+ T cells sorted from blood. Specified subset: CD45RA-negative fraction. The receptors were sampled from a woman aged 30 to 39 in good health.

The chain combines TRBV7-2 with TRBJ2-7, with 7 bases that match TRBD1. V was clipped by 0 bases and J by 4 bases; unmatched bases: 9. Germline V gives CDR1 SGHTA, CDR2 FQGNSA. The length of the CDR3 is 16 residues. The CDR3 loop is CASSLAPGQKSYEQYF. The CDR3 nucleotides read TGTGCCAGCAGCTTAGCGCCGGGACAGAAAAGTTACGAGCAGTACTTC.

This chain connects TRBV4-1 to TRBJ2-1; TRBD2 aligns across 12 bases. CDR3 length equals 15 residues. Germline lookup yields CDR1 MGHRA and CDR2 YSYEKL. Unmatched junction bases numbered 8, after V lost 5 bases and J lost 9 bases. CDR3 in amino acids: CASSILAGGRSEQFF. CDR3 DNA: TGCGCCAGCAGCATTCTAGCGGGAGGGCGGAGTGAGCAGTTCTTC.